This T cell receptor beta chain is drawn from a study of identical twins. Overall study findings and caveats: The abundant beta clonotypes from cord blood had fewer insertions, and memory repertoires had none of this.

Through template switching, a universal primer site was introduced, and the cDNA contained unique molecular identifiers. Via MiXCR, TCRdb re-called the 5' RACE reads, giving one row per CDR3 protein. The sample has around 370,000 distinct CDR3 sequences, around 9% seen once; the top ten hold approximately 8.9%. The CDR3 totals 16 residues. The V gene end was trimmed by 4 bases and the J gene end by 1 base; junction bases not matched to a gene: 4. The germline V gene has CDR1 SGHTA and CDR2 FQGTGA. There were only healthy Caucasians among the donors. This clonotype was recorded a few times. Antigen unknown.

This sequence originates from a woman aged 50 to 60 in good health. Sequencing was performed on naive T cells sorted from blood. The chain employs TRBV7-3 and TRBJ2-2; 9 nucleotides match TRBD2. CDR3 DNA sequence: TGTGCCAGCAGCTCCCCACTAGCGGGGAACACCGGGGAGCTGTTTTTT. Encoded protein: CASSSPLAGNTGELFF.